Below, 16 T cell receptor beta chains from the same sample are listed, as sequenced in a study of T cell repertoires in cytomegalovirus infection. Each CDR3 protein gets one entry after TCRdb re-called the reads with MiXCR. Among 640,000 or so distinct CDR3 sequences listed, roughly a third were seen once. No cognate antigen is known for these TCRs. Sequences were derived from cultured PBMCs, sampled from culture after CMV antigen stimulation. These receptors were obtained from a human donor in good health (CMV status not recorded). Some clones in this sample may be carry-over from other donors' samples.

This chain links TRBV5-1 with TRBJ2-7; 9 bases line up with TRBD2. Trimming at V came to 2 bases and at J to 5 bases, leaving 17 bases not matched to a gene. The CDR3 runs 18 residues. In germline, CDR1 is SGHRS, CDR2 YFSETQ. The CDR3 reads CASSFGRGLEREVHEQYF. The CDR3, as DNA: TGCGCCAGCAGCTTTGGCAGGGGGTTGGAGCGGGAGGTCCACGAGCAGTACTTC.

At least ten counts were recorded for this clonotype. V gene TRBV7-2 combines with J gene TRBJ2-5; D not resolved. Looked up from germline, CDR1 is SGHTA and CDR2 is FQGNSA. V was clipped by 1 base and J by 5 bases, with 5 bases between them. The CDR3 length is 12 residues. DNA of the CDR3: TGTGCCAGCAGCTTAGGGTGGGAGACCCAGTACTTC. Protein: CASSLGWETQYF.

The chain couples TRBV5-6 to TRBJ2-1; 11 bases align to TRBD2. The CDR3 runs to 16 residues. Per the germline V gene, CDR1 is SGHDT and CDR2 is YYEEEE. The junction had 8 bases not matched to a gene; V was cut back by 2 bases and J by 7 bases. The CDR3 region is CASSLRASGRLNEQFF. For the CDR3, the DNA is TGTGCCAGCAGCTTACGGGCTAGCGGGAGGCTGAATGAGCAGTTCTTC.

This clonotype was detected a few times. One end of the junction varies from germline; a read error may be responsible. The chain employs TRBV7-6 and TRBJ1-4; D is undetermined. CDR3 length: 15 residues. From germline, CDR1 is SGHVS and CDR2 FNYEAQ. The CDR3 loop reads CASTLTMATNEKLFF. The CDR3, as DNA: TGTGCCAGCACCTTAACGATGGCAACTAATGAAAAACTGTTTTTT.

About this clonotype itself: A much larger clone lies one base from this, so it may be a read error. The chain has TRBV7-6 and TRBJ2-7; 13 bases fit TRBD2. Germline CDR1 SGHVS, CDR2 FNYEAQ. This CDR3 has 15 amino acids. J gave up 1 base and V 5 bases, and 2 bases lay outside the gene matches. In DNA, the CDR3 is TGTGCCAGCAGCAAGACTAGCGGGGGGTCCTACGAGCAGTACTTC. As protein: CASSKTSGGSYEQYF.

In DNA form, the CDR3 reads TGTGCCAGCAGCCCTACAGGGTTGAGATATGGCTACACCTTC. The encoded protein is CASSPTGLRYGYTF. The V and J genes are TRBV7-8 and TRBJ1-2; D may be TRBD1 (6 bases). Germline CDR1 is SGHVS and CDR2 is FQNEAQ. V lost 5 bases, J lost 5 bases, and 15 bases lay in between. The CDR3 spans 14 residues.

The rearrangement uses TRBV12-3 or TRBV12-4 and TRBJ1-2; 8 bases align to TRBD1. After removal of 7 bases from V and 8 bases from J, the junction contained 12 bases not matched to a gene. The CDR3 totals 14 residues. CDR3 sequence: CASIQKTGEGGYTF. Written as DNA, the CDR3 is TGTGCCAGCATTCAGAAGACAGGGGAGGGCGGCTACACCTTC.

V and J are TRBV20-1 and TRBJ1-5; D remains unclear. The V end was cut by 5 bases, the J end by 5 bases, with 10 bases between. The CDR3 contains 12 residues. The germline V gene has CDR1 DFQATT and CDR2 SNEGSKA (reference sequence). CDR3 bases: TGCAGTGCTTGTGACGGGCATCAGCCCCAGCATTTT. This encodes CSACDGHQPQHF.

The chain joins TRBV5-6 to TRBJ2-5; 8 nucleotides match TRBD2. Germline V lookup: CDR1 SGHDT, CDR2 YYEEEE. Losses at the gene ends were 6 bases for V and 5 bases for J; bases not matched to a gene: 9. The CDR3 is 14 amino acids. Here the CDR3 DNA reads TGTGCCAGCACCTCGGGGGGGGGAGCGGAGACCCAGTACTTC. It yields the protein CASTSGGGAETQYF.

V usage is TRBV7-2 and J usage is TRBJ1-2; D not certain. The germline V gene encodes CDR1 SGHTA and CDR2 FQGNSA. This CDR3 is built from 14 residues. Trimming removed 8 bases at V and 2 bases at J, with 15 bases between. The chain's CDR3 is CASLLRFGNYGYTF. The CDR3 DNA reads as TGTGCCAGCTTACTTCGGTTTGGGAACTATGGCTACACCTTC.

This clonotype was detected a few times. In nucleotides, the CDR3 is TGTGCCATCAGTGAGTCGACTAAACCTGATGAGCAGTTCTTC. Amino acid sequence: CAISESTKPDEQFF. The chain employs TRBV10-3 and TRBJ2-1; D might be TRBD2 (5 bases). The CDR3 extends over 14 amino acids. V shed 0 bases and J shed 8 bases, with 11 bases lying between them. Germline values: CDR1 ENHRY, CDR2 SYGVKD.

There are a few counts of this clonotype. The chain links TRBV6-5 to TRBJ1-1, with D hard to call. The germline gives CDR1 MNHEY, CDR2 SVGAGI. The CDR3 loop spans 13 amino acids. V was shortened by 6 bases and J by 7 bases, with 15 bases between the two germline ends. In nucleotides, the CDR3 is TGTGCCAGCAGGTCCCGGATCCCCAATGAAGCTTTCTTT. Translating it yields CASRSRIPNEAFF.

V and J are TRBV20-1 and TRBJ1-4; D may be TRBD1 (6 bases). The CDR3 has 13 residues. V shed 6 bases and J shed 0 bases, with 8 bases lying between them. The germline V gene encodes CDR1 DFQATT and CDR2 SNEGSKA (reference sequence). CDR3 nucleotides: TGCAGTGCGACAGGTGCAACTAATGAAAAACTGTTTTTT. Its protein product is CSATGATNEKLFF.

The chain couples TRBV7-8 to TRBJ1-5; 8 positions agree with TRBD1. The CDR3 covers 16 residues. V lost 6 bases and J lost 7; bases outside the gene matches: 14. Germline V gene lookup returns CDR1 SGHVS and CDR2 FQNEAQ. In DNA, the CDR3 is TGTGCCAGCAGTCGAGACAGGGGACTCGGAAGCCAGCCCCAGCATTTT. It translates to CASSRDRGLGSQPQHF.

This clonotype has more than one count but fewer than ten. J is TRBJ2-7 and V is TRBV6-2 or TRBV6-3; unclear D gene. Germline loops: CDR1 MNHEY, CDR2 SVGEGT. CDR3 size: 13 residues. The V and J ends lost 0 bases and 3 bases respectively, with 6 bases between them. CDR3 coding DNA: TGTGCCAGCAGTTACTCCTGGAGCTACGAGCAGTACTTC. Its protein is CASSYSWSYEQYF.

V is TRBV7-6 and J is TRBJ2-7; perhaps TRBD2 as D (6 bases). Trimming took off 4 bases at V and 5 bases at J, with 12 bases between the two ends. This CDR3 region has 13 residues. CDR1 and CDR2 (germline): SGHVS, FNYEAQ. The CDR3 DNA follows: TGTGCCAGCAGCTCGGGCGGAGGGAACGAGCAGTACTTC. As protein: CASSSGGGNEQYF.